This TCR beta chain was recorded in a study of T cells in Graves' hyperthyroidism and ophthalmopathy. Regarding the study as a whole: Progression to ophthalmopathy was predicted a median of 6.5 months early.

Germline trimming cut 7 bases from V and 6 bases from J; bases unmatched to any gene: 9. The CDR3 runs to 16 residues. Germline CDR1 and CDR2: MNHEY and SVGEGT. A word on this clonotype: Its specificity is not known.

A lack of ophthalmopathy progression within 18 months defined stable Graves' hyperthyroidism. With a duration under 2 months, the hyperthyroidism was newly diagnosed in patients aged 18 to 65. Exclusion of patients followed from uncontrolled infection, other autoimmune disease, pregnancy or lactation. Amplified regions were TCR beta CDR3 sequences from RNA transcripts. The study used the HTBI primer set for a first-round RT-PCR of the TCR CDR3. MiXCR, applied by TCRdb to the multiplex PCR reads, yields one record per CDR3 protein. This sample yields 500,000 to 600,000 distinct CDR3 sequences, of which more than 45% are seen a single time; roughly 8.2% belongs to the top ten.

The TCR was taken from a young woman with Graves' hyperthyroidism. The chain employs TRBV6-2 or TRBV6-3 and TRBJ2-2, with 12 bases that match TRBD2. Sequencing was carried out using peripheral blood or thyroid tissue (not recorded which). The CDR3 region is CASTLASGRAPGELFF. The CDR3 region has the DNA TGTGCCAGCACCCTCGCTAGCGGGAGGGCCCCCGGGGAGCTGTTTTTT.